This paragraph covers one T cell receptor beta chain sequence. Antigen unknown. This sample was taken from a study of cytomegalovirus exposure and HLA in healthy donors. Across the study: Unique TCRs numbering 75 million to 95 million, obtained from HLA-typed donors, made up an early data release.

Overall study findings and caveats: Some V segments, TRBV6-2 and TRBV6-3 among them, were indistinguishable and were therefore excluded. A later look showed TCR association rates differing by HLA locus, highest for DRB1 and lowest for HLA-C.

The CDR3 totals 16 residues. Germline V gives CDR1 MGHDK, CDR2 SYGVNS. Trimming took 5 bases from V and 3 from J; bases not matched to a gene: 9. A multiplex PCR was run with 60 Vbeta primers and 13 Jbeta primers. TCRdb keeps only in-frame clones here, not all; method: immunoSEQ multiplex PCR. The listing records approximately 120,000 clones. The chain carries TRBV25-1 and TRBJ2-1, with 8 positions matching TRBD1. The sample taken for sequencing was PBMCs. This clonotype was sampled from a man aged 40-55 years in good health and CMV-seronegative. DNA for the CDR3: TGTGCCAGCAGTCCACCCGGGACAGGAGACTACAATGAGCAGTTCTTC. Encoded protein: CASSPPGTGDYNEQFF. Using reference TRBV25-1 and TRBJ2-1 for the parts outside the CDR3, the full variable domain is EADIYQTPRYLVIGTGKKITLECSQTMGHDKMYWYQQDPGMELHLIHYSYGVNSTEKGDLSSESTVSRIRTEHFPLTLESARPSHTSQYLCASSPPGTGDYNEQFFGPGTRLTVL.